The rows below give T cell receptor beta chains drawn from one sample of a study of T cells in Graves' hyperthyroidism and ophthalmopathy. Each CDR3 protein is one row after TCRdb ran MiXCR on the multiplex PCR reads. The sample shows hundreds of thousands of distinct CDR3 sequences, less than 45% of them seen only once. Input material: peripheral blood or thyroid tissue (not recorded which). Every receptor here comes from an adult man with Graves' disease, either hyperthyroidism or ophthalmopathy (not recorded which). The CDR3 runs from the conserved cysteine through the conserved F or W. Each record gives: D gene, V gene, clone size, J gene, CDR3 DNA, CDR3 protein. The D gene is left open where the match is weak. The size of a clone is reported for some rows only, either as once, few or many, or as a class for expanded clones.

-	TRBV20-1	-	TRBJ2-7	TGCAGTGCTACCCCAGTCGCCGGCTACGAGCAGTACTTC	CSATPVAGYEQYF
-	TRBV5-1	few	TRBJ1-1	TGCGCCAGCAGCTTGGAAATAACCACTGAAGCTTTCTTT	CASSLEITTEAFF
TRBD1	TRBV24-1	many	TRBJ2-7	TGTGCCACCAGTGATTCCGGGACAGGCTCCTACGAGCAGTACTTC	CATSDSGTGSYEQYF
-	TRBV15	-	TRBJ2-5	TGTGCCACCAGCAGAGATGCACAGTACTTC	CATSRDAQYF
-	TRBV20-1	many	TRBJ2-5	TGCAGTGCTATGATTCGACCGACCGTCCGAGAGACCCAGTACTTC	CSAMIRPTVRETQYF
-	TRBV7-2	-	TRBJ2-7	TGTGCCAGCAGCTTAGACGGGAGTTTCTACGAGCAGCACTTC	CASSLDGSFYEQHF
TRBD1	TRBV15	-	TRBJ1-5	TGTGCCACCAGCAGAGATAGGGACAGCTTTCAGCCCCAGCATTTT	CATSRDRDSFQPQHF
-	TRBV7-6	many	TRBJ2-5	TGTGCTAGCAGCCCTCTCCGGGCGGGGGAGACCCAGTACTTC	CASSPLRAGETQYF
TRBD1	TRBV9	many	TRBJ1-2	TGTGCCAGCAGCCGCGAGGGGGCGCATGGCTACACCTTC	CASSREGAHGYTF
-	TRBV7-9	-	TRBJ2-7	TGTGCCAGCAGCTTAGGGACTATATGGGGGGACTACGAGCAGTACTTC	CASSLGTIWGDYEQYF
-	TRBV7-9	-	TRBJ2-7	TGTGCCAGCAGCCTGGGACATCCAGCCTACGAGCAGTACTTC	CASSLGHPAYEQYF
-	TRBV12-3/TRBV12-4	-	TRBJ1-6	TGTGCCAGCAGTTTAAGTGGAGCTTATAATTCACCCCTCCACTTT	CASSLSGAYNSPLHF
-	TRBV9	few	TRBJ1-2	TGTGCCAGCTCGTTACAGGGACCCTATGGCTACACCTTC	CASSLQGPYGYTF
TRBD1	TRBV7-9	many	TRBJ1-1	TGTGCCAGCAGCGGACGACAGGGGAACACTGAAGCTTTCTTT	CASSGRQGNTEAFF
TRBD1	TRBV5-1	few	TRBJ1-5	TGCGCCAGCAGATCGGGACAGGGGGACCTTAGCAATCAGCCCCAGCATTTT	CASRSGQGDLSNQPQHF
-	TRBV5-1	many	TRBJ1-2	TGCGCCAGCAGCTTGGCCCTGGAATCCTACACCTTC	CASSLALESYTF
TRBD2	TRBV10-2	-	TRBJ2-5	TGTGCCAGCAGTTACTCTCCTAGCGGGGGGCCTGAAGAGACCCAGTACTTC	CASSYSPSGGPEETQYF
-	TRBV12-3/TRBV12-4	-	TRBJ2-5	TGTGCCAGCCGTTCGGGCAGGGTGTCTCAGGAGACCCAGTACTTC	CASRSGRVSQETQYF
-	TRBV24-1	once	TRBJ1-2	TGTGCTACCCAGGGAACCTATGGCTACACCTTC	CATQGTYGYTF
-	TRBV19	-	TRBJ2-7	TGTGCCAGTAGTATCGGAATCGGGGCTATGTCCTACGAGCAGTACTTC	CASSIGIGAMSYEQYF
-	TRBV10-3	-	TRBJ1-1	TGTGCCTGGAGTATTTCAGGGAACACTGAAGCTTTCTTT	CAWSISGNTEAFF
-	TRBV20-1	-	TRBJ1-3	TGCAGTGCTAGCGGGAGGGCCTACGGGAACACCATATATTTT	CSASGRAYGNTIYF
-	TRBV2	many	TRBJ1-2	TGTGCCAGCAGTAAAGACATGGACGAGGGCTATGGCTACACCTTC	CASSKDMDEGYGYTF
-	TRBV29-1	-	TRBJ1-4	TGCAGCGTTGGGGGCCCAGCAACTAATGAAAAACTGTTTTTT	CSVGGPATNEKLFF
-	TRBV7-8	many	TRBJ1-4	TGTGCCAGCAGCCTGGGACTGTTCAATGAAAAACTGTTTTTT	CASSLGLFNEKLFF
-	TRBV20-1	many	TRBJ1-5	TGCAGTGCTAGTTCAGGGGTGAGTCAGCCCCAGCATTTT	CSASSGVSQPQHF
-	TRBV6-2/TRBV6-3	-	TRBJ2-7	TGTGCTAGAGATCCGAGACAGAACTCCTACGAGCAGTACTTC	CARDPRQNSYEQYF
TRBD2	TRBV10-3	-	TRBJ2-5	TGTGCCATCAGCGTTGCGGGGGTCTGGGGAGGAGAGACCCAGTACTTC	CAISVAGVWGGETQYF
-	TRBV5-1	few	TRBJ1-1	TGCGCCAGCAGCATTGGACAGAGCGGGGAAGCTTTCTTT	CASSIGQSGEAFF
-	TRBV7-8	-	TRBJ2-7	TGTGCCAGCAGCTTAGAAACTAGCACCAGCTACGAGCAGTACTTC	CASSLETSTSYEQYF
-	TRBV6-5	-	TRBJ1-6	TGTGCCAGCAGTGAAAGAAGGGATTCACCCCTCCACTTT	CASSERRDSPLHF
-	TRBV29-1	-	TRBJ1-3	TGCAGCGTTTCTCCGGACTCTGGAAACACCATATATTTT	CSVSPDSGNTIYF
TRBD1	TRBV7-9	-	TRBJ2-7	TGTGCCAGCAGCCCCCGACAGGGACCGATGAACGAGCAGTACTTC	CASSPRQGPMNEQYF
TRBD1	TRBV7-2	-	TRBJ1-4	TGTGCCAGCAGCCCAAGACAGGGGGGGAGTGAAAAACTGTTTTTT	CASSPRQGGSEKLFF
TRBD2	TRBV7-8	many	TRBJ2-5	TGTGCCAGCACCACAGCTAGCGGGAGTAGCGGAGAGACCCAGTACTTC	CASTTASGSSGETQYF
-	TRBV5-6	few	TRBJ1-1	TGTGCCAGCAGCCCCTTAGGCCCGGTGAACACTGAAGCTTTCTTT	CASSPLGPVNTEAFF
-	TRBV29-1	-	TRBJ1-3	TGCAGTTCCTCAGGGCACGGAAACACCATATATTTT	CSSSGHGNTIYF
-	TRBV7-6	-	TRBJ2-7	TGTGCCAGCAGCGGTGGAGCCGCAGGAGACTACGAGCAGTACTTC	CASSGGAAGDYEQYF
-	TRBV20-1	-	TRBJ1-1	TGCAGTGCTAGAAGAGACGGGATCACTGAAGCTTTCTTT	CSARRDGITEAFF
-	TRBV7-2	few	TRBJ1-2	TGTGCCAGCAGCTTGACGCGGGACAACCAAGAGCATGGCTACACCTTC	CASSLTRDNQEHGYTF
TRBD2	TRBV7-9	-	TRBJ2-3	TGTGCCAGCAGCACTTCCGGGGGGGCAGGCACAGATACGCAGTATTTT	CASSTSGGAGTDTQYF
TRBD1	TRBV6-6	-	TRBJ2-5	TGTGCCAGCAGGAAAACCGGGACAGGGGAGACCCAGTACTTC	CASRKTGTGETQYF
-	TRBV7-9	few	TRBJ2-7	TGTGCCAGCAGCTTAGCCCCCGGGACTTACTACGAGCAGTACTTC	CASSLAPGTYYEQYF
TRBD1	TRBV5-8	-	TRBJ2-5	TGTGCCAGCAGCTTGTCGGGACAGCCGATGCCCCAGTACTTC	CASSLSGQPMPQYF
-	TRBV6-6	-	TRBJ1-1	TGTGCCAGCAGCAACACAGGGTATACTGAAGCTTTCTTT	CASSNTGYTEAFF
-	TRBV20-1	once	TRBJ1-1	TGCAGTGCAGAGAGCAGGGGTTCCATGAACACTGAAGCTTTCTTT	CSAESRGSMNTEAFF
-	TRBV20-1	-	TRBJ1-5	TGCAGTGCTTACCGGGAACAAAGTCAGCCCCAGCATTTT	CSAYREQSQPQHF
-	TRBV19	few	TRBJ1-1	TGTGCCAGTAGTATCATGTCAGGGAACACTGAAGCTTTCTTT	CASSIMSGNTEAFF
TRBD1	TRBV20-1	once	TRBJ1-1	TGCAGTGCTAGAGATCATGGGGACAGGGGAAACACTGAAGCTTTCTTT	CSARDHGDRGNTEAFF
-	TRBV7-8	few	TRBJ1-2	TGTGCCAGCAGCAAGACCAGACAGGTTAACTATGGCTACACCTTC	CASSKTRQVNYGYTF
-	TRBV10-3	-	TRBJ1-4	TGTGCCATCAGTGACTCGGGAGTGGTCCGTAATGAAAAACTGTTTTTT	CAISDSGVVRNEKLFF
-	TRBV11-3	-	TRBJ1-2	TGTGCCAGCAGCTTGAGGGCAGGAAGCCCCTATGGCTACACCTTC	CASSLRAGSPYGYTF
TRBD1	TRBV19	once	TRBJ1-2	TGTGCCAGTAGTATACCGGCAGGGACAGAAGATGGCTACACCTTC	CASSIPAGTEDGYTF
TRBD1	TRBV20-1	many	TRBJ1-2	TGCAGTGCTGATCTTCAGGGGGGCTATGGCTACACCTTC	CSADLQGGYGYTF
-	TRBV7-2	many	TRBJ2-5	TGTGCCAGCAGCTTAGGCGGTAGGCAAGAGACCCAGTACTTC	CASSLGGRQETQYF